Listed below are T cell receptor beta chains from one sample, sequenced in a study of blood T cell repertoires in COVID-19. Profiled with immunoSEQ multiplex PCR; TCRdb holds only in-frame clones, not every one. This sample yields 250,000 to 300,000 clones, of which around three quarters are seen a single time; over 3% belongs to the top ten. The sample consisted of peripheral blood. The receptor set was obtained from a woman older than 75 with acute or convalescent COVID-19. Each CDR3 is given with its conserved first and last residue. Each record gives: J gene, D gene, V gene, clone size, CDR3 length, CDR3 protein, CDR3 DNA. D genes are given only for firm matches. Expanded clones are given a class, and other clones once, few, many or no size at all.

TRBJ2-7	NA	TRBV28	few	14	CASSFSGAGGEQYF	TGTGCCAGCAGTTTTTCCGGGGCCGGGGGCGAGCAGTACTTC
TRBJ2-7	NA	TRBV6-1	NA	15	CASRELTVSTYEQYF	TGTGCCAGCAGGGAGCTGACAGTTTCTACCTACGAGCAGTACTTC
TRBJ2-3	TRBD2	TRBV5-1	NA	18	CASSSRLTPSGRADTQYF	TGCGCCAGCAGCTCAAGGCTGACTCCTAGCGGGAGAGCAGATACGCAGTATTTT
TRBJ2-6	NA	TRBV5-1	NA	15	CASRPTASGANVLTF	TGCGCCAGCAGACCTACAGCCTCTGGGGCCAACGTCCTGACTTTC
TRBJ2-7	TRBD1	TRBV2	NA	13	CASSRDRGSITYF	TGTGCCAGCAGTCGGGACAGGGGCTCTATAACGTACTTC
TRBJ1-5	NA	TRBV3-1/TRBV3-2	NA	13	CASSQWGDQPQHF	TGTGCCAGCAGCCAGTGGGGGGATCAGCCCCAGCATTTT
TRBJ2-1	NA	TRBV11-2	NA	16	CASSLRWAGSYNEQFF	TGTGCCAGCAGCTTAAGGTGGGCGGGGTCCTACAATGAGCAGTTCTTC
TRBJ1-2	NA	TRBV6-1	NA	11	CASSDGWGYTF	TGTGCCAGCAGTGACGGTTGGGGCTACACCTTC
TRBJ2-7	NA	TRBV7-8	NA	13	CASSPHRAGEQYF	TGTGCCAGCAGCCCCCACAGGGCAGGCGAGCAGTACTTC
TRBJ2-5	NA	TRBV29-1	few	13	CSVDKGLRETQYF	TGCAGCGTTGATAAGGGACTGCGGGAGACCCAGTACTTC
TRBJ1-2	NA	TRBV7-8	NA	14	CASSLFGTPYGYTF	TGTGCCAGCAGCTTATTCGGGACACCCTATGGCTACACCTTC
TRBJ1-2	NA	TRBV9	NA	15	CASSRSERVNYGYTF	TGTGCCAGCAGCCGCTCAGAGAGGGTGAACTATGGCTACACCTTC
TRBJ2-5	NA	TRBV20-1	NA	11	CSADRQETQYF	TGCAGCGCCGACAGACAAGAGACCCAGTACTTC
TRBJ1-2	TRBD1	TRBV9	NA	15	CASSGAGQGNRGYTF	TGTGCCAGCAGCGGCGCGGGACAGGGGAATAGGGGCTACACCTTC
TRBJ2-1	TRBD2	TRBV24-1	NA	19	CATSDPPGLAGPSYNEQFF	TGTGCCACCAGTGACCCACCGGGACTAGCGGGTCCCTCCTACAATGAGCAGTTCTTC
TRBJ2-3	TRBD2	TRBV7-9	NA	15	CASSSSGGAKDTQYF	TGTGCCAGCAGCTCTAGCGGGGGGGCGAAAGATACGCAGTATTTT
TRBJ1-1	NA	TRBV6-6	NA	14	CASSYGGSDTEAFF	TGTGCCAGCAGTTACGGAGGTTCGGACACTGAAGCTTTCTTT
TRBJ1-6	TRBD1	TRBV7-9	once	14	CASSTGQIYSPLHF	TGTGCCAGCAGCACGGGACAGATCTATTCACCCCTCCACTTT
TRBJ1-6	NA	TRBV19	NA	18	CASSNGGLWGADNSPLHF	TGTGCCAGTAGTAACGGGGGATTGTGGGGCGCAGATAATTCACCCCTCCACTTT